Below are 28 T cell receptor beta chains sequenced from a single sample in a study of blood T cell repertoires in COVID-19. TCRdb's table, derived via immunoSEQ multiplex PCR, lists solely in-frame clones and lacks some. The sample records a few hundred thousand clones, around 90% being singletons. Sequencing input: peripheral blood. The receptors stem from a woman aged 55-70 years with COVID-19, enrolled during active disease.

The V and J genes are TRBV5-1 and TRBJ1-4; maybe TRBD1 (5 bases). CDR1 and CDR2 from the germline V gene are SGHRS and YFSETQ. This CDR3 spans 12 amino acids. Trimming cost V 4 bases and J 14 bases, with 15 bases left between them. CDR3 coding DNA: TGCGCCAGCAGCCCCGGCGAGGACAACCTGTTTTTT. As protein: CASSPGEDNLFF.

This chain links TRBV3-1 (or the pseudogene TRBV3-2) with TRBJ1-4; D gene unclear. There are 12 residues in the CDR3. Germline-derived CDR1 and CDR2 are LGHDT and YNNKEL (reference sequence). V was pared by 3 bases and J by 17 bases, with 16 bases between. The CDR3 spells CASSHAARDLFF. CDR3 nucleotides: TGTGCCAGCAGCCATGCGGCCAGAGACCTTTTTTTT.

The CDR3 reads CASSSRQGIYGEQFF. CDR3 DNA sequence: TGTGCCAGCAGCTCTAGACAGGGGATCTACGGAGAGCAGTTCTTC. The chain combines TRBV7-2 with TRBJ2-1, with 8 bases lining up with TRBD1. V trimming: 4 bases; J trimming: 10 bases; junction bases outside the gene matches: 12. This CDR3 contains 15 residues. Germline values: CDR1 SGHTA, CDR2 FQGNSA. Full variable domain (rest looked up from reference TRBV7-2 and TRBJ2-1): GAGVSQSPSNKVTEKGKDVELRCDPISGHTALYWYRQSLGQGLEFLIYFQGNSAPDKSGLPSDRFSAERTGGSVSTLTIQRTQQEDSAVYLCASSSRQGIYGEQFFGPGTRLTVL.

The V gene is TRBV5-1, the J gene TRBJ1-2, with 9 bases identical to TRBD1. The CDR3 runs 15 residues. Germline trimming cut 0 bases from V and 6 bases from J; bases unmatched to any gene: 6. From germline, CDR1 is SGHRS and CDR2 YFSETQ. CDR3: CASSLGGQGTDGYTF. The DNA of the CDR3 is TGCGCCAGCAGCTTGGGGGGACAGGGAACCGATGGCTACACCTTC.

This clone was detected once. The J gene is TRBJ2-6, the V gene TRBV21-1; TRBD1, as called in the table, went unchecked against the DNA. TRBV21-1 is tagged as a pseudogene. CDR3 length equals 18 residues. As DNA, the CDR3 is TGTGCCAGCACCCTATACGGACAGGGTGTATCTGGGGCCAACGTCCTGACTTTC. Amino acid sequence: CASTLYGQGVSGANVLTF.

The V gene is TRBV7-2, the J gene TRBJ2-7; no reliable D call. V was shortened by 1 base and J by 2 bases, with 9 bases between the two germline ends. Per germline, CDR1 SGHTA and CDR2 FQGNSA. The CDR3 loop spans 14 amino acids. The CDR3 DNA sequence: TGTGCCAGCAGCTTAGGTTCCAGTACCTACGAGCAGTACTTC. As protein: CASSLGSSTYEQYF.

This clone was counted once. CDR3 region: CATMGGFRPTEAFF. CDR3 nucleotide sequence: TGTGCCACGATGGGGGGGTTCCGTCCCACTGAAGCTTTCTTT. J is TRBJ1-1 and V is TRBV10-3, with a tentative D call TRBD1 (5 bases). CDR1 is ENHRY and CDR2 is SYGVKD in the germline V gene. Trimming took 10 bases from V and 4 from J, leaving 19 bases between them. The CDR3 extends over 14 amino acids.

The chain recombines TRBV6-2 or TRBV6-3 with TRBJ1-2, with D hard to call. The CDR3 has 13 residues. In germline, CDR1 is MNHEY, CDR2 SVGEGT. V was pared by 6 bases and J by 5 bases, with 13 bases between. CDR3 DNA: TGTGCCAGCAGCGAGCGCACGCCATATGGCTACACCTTC. Amino acid sequence: CASSERTPYGYTF.

The chain links TRBV4-2 to TRBJ1-6; unclear D gene. The germline V and J ends were trimmed by 1 base and 8 bases, with 6 bases remaining between them. Germline V lookup: CDR1 LGHNA, CDR2 YNFKEQ. The CDR3 runs to 13 residues. The CDR3 sequence: CASSQGRDSPLHF. In DNA, the CDR3 is TGTGCCAGCAGCCAAGGTCGTGATTCACCCCTCCACTTT.

This chain uses TRBV3-1 (or the pseudogene TRBV3-2) with TRBJ2-1; 9 nucleotides line up with TRBD1. Germline V gene sequence: CDR1 LGHDT, CDR2 YNNKEL (reference sequence). With V trimmed by 3 bases and J by 9 bases, 15 bases remained unmatched. CDR3 size: 17 residues. The CDR3 loop reads CASSQGLGGQGGSEQFF. CDR3 in DNA: TGTGCCAGCAGCCAGGGCCTGGGGGGACAGGGTGGAAGTGAGCAGTTCTTC.

V usage is TRBV6-5 and J usage is TRBJ1-5; D uncertain. The ends were cut back, 6 bases at V and 0 bases at J, with 12 bases in the middle. The germline gives CDR1 MNHEY, CDR2 SVGAGI. This CDR3 is 15 amino acids long. In nucleotides, the CDR3 is TGTGCCAGCAGCCTAGAGAGGTATAGCAATCAGCCCCAGCATTTT. Translating it yields CASSLERYSNQPQHF.

This chain uses TRBV5-1 with TRBJ2-2; weak D call: TRBD1 (6 bases). CDR3 length equals 15 residues. Germline CDR1 and CDR2: SGHRS and YFSETQ. The V gene lost 0 bases and the J gene lost 6 bases, with 12 bases spanning the gap. Written as DNA, the CDR3 is TGCGCCAGCAGCTTGGATAGGGGGTTCTCCGGGGAGCTGTTTTTT. Protein: CASSLDRGFSGELFF.

The chain links TRBV5-4 to TRBJ2-2; D is perhaps TRBD2 (6 bases). The CDR3 has 13 residues. Germline V gives CDR1 SGHNT, CDR2 YYREEE (reference sequence). The germline V and J ends were trimmed by 2 bases and 5 bases, with 7 bases remaining between them. The CDR3 nucleotides are TGTGCCAGCAGCTTTAGCGGAACCGGGGAGCTGTTTTTT. Protein: CASSFSGTGELFF.

The chain employs TRBV5-4 and TRBJ2-5; 9 bases agree with TRBD1. The CDR3 sequence is 14 residues long. Germline V gene data show CDR1 as SGHNT and CDR2 as YYREEE (reference sequence). V dropped 0 bases and J dropped 4; count of bases not matched to a gene: 1. CDR3 loop: CASSLEQGAETQYF. CDR3 coding DNA: TGTGCCAGCAGCTTGGAACAGGGGGCAGAGACCCAGTACTTC.

The chain joins TRBV9 to TRBJ1-4; D perhaps matches TRBD1 (5 bases). Deletions cut 4 bases from V and 1 base from J, with 11 bases between. The germline V gene encodes CDR1 SGDLS and CDR2 YYNGEE. The CDR3 has 15 amino acids. As DNA, the CDR3 is TGTGCCAGCAGCCGGAGTGACAGAACTAATGAAAAACTGTTTTTT. This sequence encodes CASSRSDRTNEKLFF.

The chain joins TRBV7-9 to TRBJ1-4; 9 positions match TRBD1. V gave up 1 base and J gave up 8 bases; unmatched junction bases: 5. Germline lookup yields CDR1 SEHNR and CDR2 FQNEAQ (reference sequence). The CDR3 spans 15 residues. In DNA form, the CDR3 reads TGTGCCAGCAGCTTAGTTAGGACAGGGGACGAAAAACTGTTTTTT. Translating it yields CASSLVRTGDEKLFF.

The genes are TRBV2 and TRBJ2-1; 12 bases line up with TRBD2. V lost 3 bases to trimming and J lost 7 bases; unmatched junction nucleotides: 4. The CDR3 totals 15 residues. Germline V gives CDR1 SNHLY, CDR2 FYNNEI. CDR3 sequence: CASSDLAGGGNEQFF. CDR3 in DNA: TGTGCCAGCAGTGACCTAGCGGGGGGGGGAAATGAGCAGTTCTTC.

The chain combines TRBV24-1 with TRBJ2-1, with TRBD2 matching over 9 bases. Trimming at V came to 6 bases and at J to 0 bases, leaving 2 bases not matched to a gene. There are 15 residues in the CDR3. The V gene's germline CDR1 is KGHDR and CDR2 SFDVKD. This chain's CDR3 is CATSRGGASYNEQFF. For the CDR3, the DNA is TGTGCCACCAGTCGCGGGGGGGCCTCCTACAATGAGCAGTTCTTC.

The chain employs TRBV5-1 and TRBJ1-2, with TRBD1 matching 7 bases. There are 12 residues in the CDR3. V dropped 4 bases and J dropped 10; count of bases not matched to a gene: 7. CDR1 and CDR2 (germline): SGHRS, YFSETQ. CDR3 amino acids: CASSVRGTDYTF. The CDR3 DNA follows: TGCGCCAGCAGCGTACGGGGGACAGACTACACCTTC.

The V and J genes are TRBV25-1 and TRBJ2-7, with TRBD1 matching over 7 bases. The CDR3 length is 15 residues. Germline CDR1 is MGHDK and CDR2 is SYGVNS. With 6 bases clipped from V and 1 base from J, the junction kept 9 bases outside the gene matches. This CDR3 is CASSPTGVTSYEQYF. The DNA of the CDR3 is TGTGCCAGCAGCCCAACAGGGGTTACATCCTACGAGCAGTACTTC.

The chain employs TRBV19 and TRBJ2-1; no clear D. The CDR3 spans 13 residues. The ends were cut back, 5 bases at V and 7 bases at J, with 12 bases in the middle. CDR1 is LNHDA, CDR2 SQIVND, per germline (reference sequence). The CDR3 nucleotides are TGTGCCAGTAGTCGGGTAGTTGGAAATGAGCAGTTCTTC. It encodes CASSRVVGNEQFF.

CDR3 region: CASSVGREPMNTEAFF. In DNA form, the CDR3 reads TGTGCCAGCAGCGTAGGAAGGGAGCCGATGAACACTGAAGCTTTCTTT. This chain links TRBV9 with TRBJ1-1; D is unresolved. The V and J ends lost 0 bases and 0 bases respectively, with 12 bases between them. Germline CDR1 reads SGDLS; CDR2 reads YYNGEE. This CDR3 comprises 16 residues.

This rearrangement joins TRBV7-8 to TRBJ2-7; TRBD1 aligns across 7 bases. With V trimmed by 3 bases and J by 7 bases, 6 bases remained unmatched. This CDR3 comprises 13 residues. CDR1 is SGHVS, CDR2 FQNEAQ, per germline. CDR3 nucleotide sequence: TGTGCCAGCAGCTTTTCTCGGACAGGAGAGCAGTACTTC. Translating gives CASSFSRTGEQYF.

The rearrangement joins TRBV2 to TRBJ2-1; D is unclear. The V gene's germline CDR1 is SNHLY and CDR2 FYNNEI. The CDR3 is 11 amino acids. The V and J ends lost 6 bases and 4 bases respectively, with 4 bases between them. CDR3 sequence (DNA): TGTGCCAGCAGCCTTTACAATGAGCAGTTCTTC. Translating it yields CASSLYNEQFF.

This clone was observed a few times. The V gene is TRBV3-1 (or the pseudogene TRBV3-2), the J gene TRBJ1-4, with D hard to call. Germline CDR1 is LGHDT and CDR2 is YNNKEL (reference sequence). This CDR3 is built from 14 residues. Trimming took off 4 bases at V and 5 bases at J, with 11 bases between the two ends. The CDR3 reads CASSPSGLNEKLFF. The CDR3 DNA reads TGTGCCAGCAGCCCATCAGGATTGAATGAAAAACTGTTTTTT.

The rearrangement joins TRBV7-2 to TRBJ2-1, with 13 bases identical to TRBD2. The germline V gene encodes CDR1 SGHTA and CDR2 FQGNSA. This CDR3 has 15 amino acids. The V and J ends lost 5 bases and 7 bases, in that order; junction bases with no gene match: 5. The DNA for the CDR3 is TGTGCCAGCAGCCGTTCGGGACTAGCGGGGAATGAGCAGTTCTTC. Protein: CASSRSGLAGNEQFF.

V usage is TRBV18 and J usage is TRBJ2-7, with 9 bases aligning to TRBD1. V was clipped by 3 bases and J by 7 bases; unmatched bases: 4. The CDR3 contains 13 residues. The V gene's germline CDR1 is KGHSH and CDR2 LQKENI. The CDR3 protein is CASSPGTGFEQYF. In DNA form, the CDR3 reads TGTGCCAGCTCACCTGGGACAGGGTTTGAGCAGTACTTC. The complete variable domain, with remaining parts taken from reference TRBV18 and TRBJ2-7, reads NAGVMQNPRHLVRRRGQEARLRCSPMKGHSHVYWYRQLPEEGLKFMVYLQKENIIDESGMPKERFSAEFPKEGPSILRIQQVVRGDSAAYFCASSPGTGFEQYFGPGTRLTVT.

As regards this clone: At the DNA level, this CDR3 is encoded by other sequences in the same sample as well. The DNA of the CDR3 is TGCGCCAGCAGCTTGTATAGGGGAGGCACTGAAGCTTTCTTT. It yields the protein CASSLYRGGTEAFF. The chain links TRBV5-1 to TRBJ1-1, with a tentative D call TRBD1 (5 bases). V lost 1 base, J lost 4 bases, and 11 bases lay in between. Germline CDR1 SGHRS, CDR2 YFSETQ. CDR3 size: 14 residues.